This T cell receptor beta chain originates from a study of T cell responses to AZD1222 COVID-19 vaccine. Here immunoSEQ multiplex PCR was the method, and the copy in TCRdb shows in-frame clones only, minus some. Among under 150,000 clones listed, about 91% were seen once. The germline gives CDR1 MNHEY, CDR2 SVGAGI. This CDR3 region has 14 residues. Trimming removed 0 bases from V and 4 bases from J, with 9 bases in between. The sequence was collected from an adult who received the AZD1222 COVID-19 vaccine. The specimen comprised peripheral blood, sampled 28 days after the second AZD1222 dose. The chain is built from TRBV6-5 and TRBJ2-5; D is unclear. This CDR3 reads CASSYSMDLETQYF. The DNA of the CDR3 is TGTGCCAGCAGTTACTCGATGGATTTAGAGACCCAGTACTTC.